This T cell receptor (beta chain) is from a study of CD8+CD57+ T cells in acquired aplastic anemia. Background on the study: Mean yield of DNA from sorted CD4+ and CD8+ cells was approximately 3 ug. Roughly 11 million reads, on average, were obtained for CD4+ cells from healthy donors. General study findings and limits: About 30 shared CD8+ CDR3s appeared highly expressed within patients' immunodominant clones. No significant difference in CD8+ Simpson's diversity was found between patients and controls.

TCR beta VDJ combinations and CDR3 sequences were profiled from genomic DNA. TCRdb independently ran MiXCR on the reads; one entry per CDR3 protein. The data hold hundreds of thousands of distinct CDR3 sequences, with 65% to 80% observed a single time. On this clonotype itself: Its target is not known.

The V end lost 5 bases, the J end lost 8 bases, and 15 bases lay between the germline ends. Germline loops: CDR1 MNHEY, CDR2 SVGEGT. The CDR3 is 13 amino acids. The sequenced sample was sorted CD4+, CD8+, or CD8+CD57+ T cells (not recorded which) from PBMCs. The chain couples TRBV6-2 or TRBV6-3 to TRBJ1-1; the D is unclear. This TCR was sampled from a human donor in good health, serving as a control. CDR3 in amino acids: CASSRSSVPEAFF. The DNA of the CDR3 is TGTGCCAGCAGTCGATCATCAGTCCCCGAAGCTTTCTTT.